These 7 T cell receptor beta chains were all obtained from the same sample, sequenced in a study of blood T cell repertoires in COVID-19. Data came from immunoSEQ multiplex PCR; TCRdb stores just in-frame clones and leaves some out. The table lists around 170,000 clones, around four fifths of them singletons. Sequenced input: peripheral blood. Receptors originate from a man in his 70s who had recovered from COVID-19.

The chain employs TRBV27 and TRBJ2-5; 11 bases align to TRBD2. CDR3 length: 14 residues. V shed 11 bases and J 4 bases; nucleotides not matched to a gene: 9. Per germline, CDR1 MNHEY and CDR2 SMNVEV (reference sequence). The CDR3 loop is CASKGLAVTETQYF. CDR3 nucleotide sequence: TGTGCCTCCAAGGGACTAGCGGTTACAGAGACCCAGTACTTC.

The chain has TRBV5-1 and TRBJ2-5, with D possibly being TRBD1 (6 bases). The CDR3 totals 15 residues. Germline V gene data show CDR1 as SGHRS and CDR2 as YFSETQ. V lost 4 bases, J lost 0 bases, and 13 bases lay in between. DNA for the CDR3: TGCGCCAGCAGCCCACCCACAGGGTACCAAGAGACCCAGTACTTC. Amino acids: CASSPPTGYQETQYF.

V is TRBV18 and J is TRBJ2-7; no clear D gene. CDR1 is KGHSH, CDR2 LQKENI, per germline. The V gene lost 6 bases and the J gene lost 0 bases, with 12 bases spanning the gap. There are 14 residues in the CDR3. CDR3 nucleotide sequence: TGTGCCAGCTCCTCAGACATGAGCTCCTACGAGCAGTACTTC. Translated, it gives CASSSDMSSYEQYF.

CDR3 residues: CASSEGLSSSSGYTF. In DNA, the CDR3 is TGTGCCAGCAGTGAAGGATTGTCATCCTCCAGTGGCTACACCTTC. The J gene is TRBJ1-2, the V gene TRBV6-1; D call uncertain. Germline V CDR1 and CDR2: MNHNS, SASEGT. The CDR3 is made up of 15 amino acids. Between the trimmed V and J ends, which lost 1 base and 7 bases, there was a span of 16 bases.

This clone came up a few times. DNA of the CDR3: TGTGCCAGCAGCGCGACTAGCGGATCCACAGATACGCAGTATTTT. Its protein is CASSATSGSTDTQYF. V usage is TRBV25-1 and J usage is TRBJ2-3; 9 bases are a match to TRBD2. Germline loops: CDR1 MGHDK, CDR2 SYGVNS. The CDR3 contains 15 residues. Trimming took 6 bases from V and 2 from J; bases not matched to a gene: 6.

The chain couples TRBV3-1 (or the pseudogene TRBV3-2) to TRBJ2-5; 10 bases map to TRBD1. Germline V gene sequence: CDR1 LGHDT, CDR2 YNNKEL (reference sequence). This CDR3 region has 13 residues. Losses at the gene ends were 7 bases for V and 5 bases for J; bases not matched to a gene: 4. The CDR3 reads CASTRQGAETQYF. The CDR3 nucleotides are TGTGCCAGCACCCGACAGGGGGCGGAGACCCAGTACTTC.

Worth noting for this clone: The identical CDR3 is also encoded by other nucleotide sequences in the sample. The rearrangement links TRBV6-5 to TRBJ2-7, with TRBD1 as a possible D gene (5 bases). Trimming took 5 bases from V and 0 from J, leaving 5 bases between them. There are 12 residues in the CDR3. Per the germline V gene, CDR1 is MNHEY and CDR2 is SVGAGI. Written as DNA, the CDR3 is TGTGCCAGCAGTACAGGCTCCTACGAGCAGTACTTC. It translates to CASSTGSYEQYF.